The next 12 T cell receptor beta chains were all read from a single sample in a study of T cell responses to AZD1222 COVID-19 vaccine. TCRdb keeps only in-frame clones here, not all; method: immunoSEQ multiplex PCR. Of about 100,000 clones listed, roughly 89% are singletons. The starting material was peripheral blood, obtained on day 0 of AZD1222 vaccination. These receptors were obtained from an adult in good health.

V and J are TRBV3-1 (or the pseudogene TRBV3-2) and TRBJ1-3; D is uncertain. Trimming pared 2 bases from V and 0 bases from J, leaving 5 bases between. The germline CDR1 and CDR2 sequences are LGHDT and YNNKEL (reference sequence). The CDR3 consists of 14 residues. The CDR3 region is CASSQQSSGNTIYF. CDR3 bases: TGTGCCAGCAGCCAACAGAGCTCTGGAAACACCATATATTTT.

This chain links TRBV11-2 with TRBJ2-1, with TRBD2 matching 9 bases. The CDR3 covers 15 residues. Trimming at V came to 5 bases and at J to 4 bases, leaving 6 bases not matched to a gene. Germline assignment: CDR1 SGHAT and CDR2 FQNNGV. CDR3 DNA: TGTGCCAGCAGCGTTAGCGGGAGAGGTTACAATGAGCAGTTCTTC. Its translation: CASSVSGRGYNEQFF. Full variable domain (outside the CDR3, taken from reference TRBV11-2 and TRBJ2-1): EAGVAQSPRYKIIEKRQSVAFWCNPISGHATLYWYQQILGQGPKLLIQFQNNGVVDDSQLPKDRFSAERLKGVDSTLKIQPAKLEDSAVYLCASSVSGRGYNEQFFGPGTRLTVL.

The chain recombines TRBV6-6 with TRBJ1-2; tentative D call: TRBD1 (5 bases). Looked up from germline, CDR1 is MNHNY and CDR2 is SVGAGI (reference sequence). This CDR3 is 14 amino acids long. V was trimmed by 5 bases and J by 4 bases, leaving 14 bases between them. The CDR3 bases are TGTGCCAGCAGTCAGAAGTGGGACGGCTATGGCTACACCTTC. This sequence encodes CASSQKWDGYGYTF.

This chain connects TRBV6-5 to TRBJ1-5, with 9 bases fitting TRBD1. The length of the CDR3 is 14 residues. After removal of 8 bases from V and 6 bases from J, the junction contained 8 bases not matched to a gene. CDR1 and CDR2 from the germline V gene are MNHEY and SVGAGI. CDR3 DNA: TGTGCCAGCCAGAAGGGGACAGGGTTTCAGCCCCAGCATTTT. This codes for CASQKGTGFQPQHF.

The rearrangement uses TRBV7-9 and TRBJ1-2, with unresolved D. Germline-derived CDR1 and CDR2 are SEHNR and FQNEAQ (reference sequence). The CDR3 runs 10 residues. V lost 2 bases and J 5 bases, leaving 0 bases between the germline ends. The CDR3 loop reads CASSLYGYTF. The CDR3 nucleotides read TGTGCCAGCAGCTTATATGGCTACACCTTC.

The CDR3 region has the DNA TGTGCCAGCAGTCAGTCCCCGCAGGGCAAATCACCCCTCCACTTT. This encodes CASSQSPQGKSPLHF. This chain joins TRBV6-5 and TRBJ1-6, with D perhaps TRBD1 (5 bases). Germline V gene lookup returns CDR1 MNHEY and CDR2 SVGAGI. The V end was cut by 5 bases, the J end by 10 bases, with 18 bases between. This CDR3 is built from 15 residues.

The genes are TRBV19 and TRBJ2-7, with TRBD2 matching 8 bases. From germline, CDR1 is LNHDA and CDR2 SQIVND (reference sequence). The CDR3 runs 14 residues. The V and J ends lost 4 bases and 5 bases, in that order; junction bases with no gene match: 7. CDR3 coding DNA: TGTGCCAGTAGTAGGAGCGGGAGTTTCAACGAGCAGTACTTC. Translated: CASSRSGSFNEQYF.

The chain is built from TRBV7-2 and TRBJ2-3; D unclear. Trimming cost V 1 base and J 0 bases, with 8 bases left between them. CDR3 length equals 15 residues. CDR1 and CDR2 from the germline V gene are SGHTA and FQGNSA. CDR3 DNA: TGTGCCAGCAGCTTAGAGACAAGTAGCACAGATACGCAGTATTTT. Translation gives CASSLETSSTDTQYF.

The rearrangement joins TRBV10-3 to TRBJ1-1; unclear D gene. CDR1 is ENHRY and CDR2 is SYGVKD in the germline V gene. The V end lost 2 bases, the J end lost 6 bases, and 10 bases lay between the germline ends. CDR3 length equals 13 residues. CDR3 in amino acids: CAISEHGRSEAFF. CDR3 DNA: TGTGCCATCAGTGAGCACGGAAGGTCTGAAGCTTTCTTT.

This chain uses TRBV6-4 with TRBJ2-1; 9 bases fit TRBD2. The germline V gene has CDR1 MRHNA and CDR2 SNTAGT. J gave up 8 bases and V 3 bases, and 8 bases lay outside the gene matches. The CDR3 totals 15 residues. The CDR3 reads CASSDQRGAGDEQFF. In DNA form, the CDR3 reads TGTGCCAGCAGTGATCAGCGGGGGGCGGGAGATGAGCAGTTCTTC.

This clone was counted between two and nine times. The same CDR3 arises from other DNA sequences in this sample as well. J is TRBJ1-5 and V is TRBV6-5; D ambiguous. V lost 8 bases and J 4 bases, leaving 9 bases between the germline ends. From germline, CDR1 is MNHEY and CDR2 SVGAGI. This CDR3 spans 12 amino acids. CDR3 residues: CASRGPNQPQHF. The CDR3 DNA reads TGTGCCAGCCGAGGACCTAATCAGCCCCAGCATTTT.

The DNA for the CDR3 is TGTGCCAGTAGCCGTGACAGGGGTCATTTTCAAGAGACCCAGTACTTC. This gives the protein CASSRDRGHFQETQYF. The chain links TRBV19 to TRBJ2-5; the match to TRBD1 covers 8 bases. The J segment lost 2 bases and the V segment lost 6 bases, leaving 11 bases of the junction unmatched. Germline loops: CDR1 LNHDA, CDR2 SQIVND (reference sequence). The CDR3 has 16 residues.